The clone carrying this T cell receptor (beta chain) was detected ten times or more. The record originates from a study of T cells in Graves' hyperthyroidism and ophthalmopathy. The investigators amplified TCR beta CDR3 regions from RNA transcripts. With the HTBI primer set, the TCR CDR3 went through a first round of RT-PCR. One entry per CDR3 protein, called by TCRdb with MiXCR from the multiplex PCR reads. The sample lists fewer than 350,000 distinct CDR3 sequences, roughly 14% occurring once. Germline-derived CDR1 and CDR2 are SGHTA and FQGNSA. V lost 3 bases, J lost 1 base, and 5 bases stayed unmatched. CDR3 length: 15 residues.

The rearrangement joins TRBV7-2 to TRBJ2-7; the match to TRBD2 covers 8 bases. The specimen was blood. This TCR was sampled from a woman in her 30s with Graves' hyperthyroidism that later progressed to Graves' ophthalmopathy. The CDR3 loop reads CASSFASGSSYEQYF. CDR3 coding DNA: TGTGCCAGCAGCTTCGCCAGCGGGAGTTCCTACGAGCAGTACTTC.